Listed below are T cell receptor beta chains from one sample, sequenced in a study of PD-1 blockade in classical Hodgkin lymphoma. Assay used: immunoSEQ multiplex PCR; TCRdb lists only in-frame clones, some missing. The table records fewer than 7,500 clones, around three fifths of them present only once. The sample in question was CD8+ T cells from blood, obtained before the fourth cycle of nivolumab. The source is a human donor with classical Hodgkin lymphoma. The CDR3 runs from the conserved cysteine through the conserved F or W. Each record gives: CDR3 protein, CDR3 DNA, V gene, clone size, D gene, J gene. A D gene is named only where the DNA matches it firmly. Rows may omit the clone size; those that give it use once, few, many or a size class.

CDR3aa: CASSLDYSEQYF; CDR3nt: TGTGCCAGCAGCTTAGATTACAGCGAGCAGTACTTC; v_gene: TRBV11-2; abundance: -; d_gene: -; j_gene: TRBJ2-7
CDR3aa: CASRAGQGFTEAFF; CDR3nt: TGTGCCAGCAGAGCGGGACAGGGGTTCACTGAAGCTTTCTTT; v_gene: TRBV2; abundance: -; d_gene: TRBD1; j_gene: TRBJ1-1
CDR3aa: CASSQEIGSEYGYTF; CDR3nt: TGCGCCAGCAGCCAAGAGATCGGGTCCGAGTATGGCTACACCTTC; v_gene: TRBV4-1; abundance: -; d_gene: -; j_gene: TRBJ1-2
CDR3aa: CASSQGLAQTYEQYF; CDR3nt: TGCGCCAGCAGCCAGGGACTAGCGCAGACCTACGAGCAGTACTTC; v_gene: TRBV4-1; abundance: few; d_gene: TRBD2; j_gene: TRBJ2-7
CDR3aa: CASSLGSGFSEQYF; CDR3nt: TGTGCCAGCAGCTTGGGAAGCGGGTTTTCCGAGCAGTACTTC; v_gene: TRBV5-4; abundance: -; d_gene: -; j_gene: TRBJ2-7
CDR3aa: CASSLEGFSSYNEQFF; CDR3nt: TGTGCCAGCAGCTTAGAAGGCTTCAGCTCCTACAATGAGCAGTTCTTC; v_gene: TRBV7-8; abundance: few; d_gene: -; j_gene: TRBJ2-1
CDR3aa: CASSEEGDFSPLHF; CDR3nt: TGCGCCAGCAGTGAGGAAGGGGATTTTTCACCCCTCCACTTT; v_gene: TRBV10-2; abundance: -; d_gene: -; j_gene: TRBJ1-6
CDR3aa: CASSSVTAFGYTF; CDR3nt: TGTGCCAGCAGCTCTGTGACCGCTTTCGGCTACACCTTC; v_gene: TRBV5-6; abundance: -; d_gene: -; j_gene: TRBJ1-2
CDR3aa: CAISDGTITTDTQYF; CDR3nt: TGTGCCATCAGTGATGGGACGATCACCACAGATACGCAGTATTTT; v_gene: TRBV10-3; abundance: -; d_gene: -; j_gene: TRBJ2-3
CDR3aa: CASSDLAGPYEQYF; CDR3nt: TGTGCCAGCAGCGATTTGGCAGGGCCCTACGAGCAGTACTTC; v_gene: TRBV5-6; abundance: once; d_gene: -; j_gene: TRBJ2-7
CDR3aa: CASSFTGNQPQHF; CDR3nt: TGTGCCAGCAGCTTCACAGGGAATCAGCCCCAGCATTTT; v_gene: TRBV27; abundance: large; d_gene: -; j_gene: TRBJ1-5
CDR3aa: CASLGRAGYTF; CDR3nt: TGTGCCAGCCTCGGAAGAGCGGGCTACACCTTC; v_gene: TRBV2; abundance: -; d_gene: -; j_gene: TRBJ1-2
CDR3aa: CASSPRGGGSDEQYF; CDR3nt: TGTGCCAGCAGCCCAAGGGGGGGTGGGAGTGACGAGCAGTACTTC; v_gene: TRBV13; abundance: -; d_gene: -; j_gene: TRBJ2-7
CDR3aa: CASSPKGFYEQYF; CDR3nt: TGTGCCAGCTCACCAAAGGGATTTTACGAGCAGTACTTC; v_gene: TRBV18; abundance: -; d_gene: -; j_gene: TRBJ2-7
CDR3aa: CASSLGQRNEKLFF; CDR3nt: TGTGCCAGCAGTTTGGGACAGAGAAATGAAAAACTGTTTTTT; v_gene: TRBV6-5; abundance: -; d_gene: TRBD1; j_gene: TRBJ1-4
CDR3aa: CASSTGMAKNIQYF; CDR3nt: TGTGCCAGTAGTACGGGGATGGCCAAAAACATTCAGTACTTC; v_gene: TRBV19; abundance: -; d_gene: -; j_gene: TRBJ2-4
CDR3aa: CASSYVGGLSSYEQYF; CDR3nt: TGTGCCAGCAGTTATGTAGGAGGACTATCCTCCTACGAGCAGTACTTC; v_gene: TRBV27; abundance: once; d_gene: -; j_gene: TRBJ2-7
CDR3aa: CASSFLLAGGPYEQYF; CDR3nt: TGTGCCAGCAGTTTTCTTTTAGCGGGAGGGCCCTACGAGCAGTACTTC; v_gene: TRBV27; abundance: -; d_gene: TRBD2; j_gene: TRBJ2-7
CDR3aa: CASSVWTGASYEQYF; CDR3nt: TGTGCCAGCAGTGTATGGACAGGGGCCAGCTACGAGCAGTACTTC; v_gene: TRBV28; abundance: -; d_gene: TRBD1; j_gene: TRBJ2-7
CDR3aa: CASSLLGQGYGYTF; CDR3nt: TGTGCCAGCAGTTTACTGGGACAGGGATATGGCTACACCTTC; v_gene: TRBV27; abundance: -; d_gene: TRBD1; j_gene: TRBJ1-2
CDR3aa: CASRGGEQYF; CDR3nt: TGTGCCAGCAGGGGGGGCGAGCAGTACTTC; v_gene: TRBV28; abundance: -; d_gene: -; j_gene: TRBJ2-7
CDR3aa: CASSTRSLNEQFF; CDR3nt: TGTGCCAGTAGTACAAGATCACTCAATGAGCAGTTCTTC; v_gene: TRBV19; abundance: -; d_gene: -; j_gene: TRBJ2-1
CDR3aa: CASSGKGAGELFF; CDR3nt: TGTGCCAGCAGTGGGAAAGGAGCCGGGGAGCTGTTTTTT; v_gene: TRBV6-6; abundance: few; d_gene: -; j_gene: TRBJ2-2
CDR3aa: CASSFSGRRYEQYF; CDR3nt: TGTGCCAGCAGCTTTAGCGGGAGAAGGTATGAGCAGTACTTC; v_gene: TRBV11-2; abundance: -; d_gene: TRBD2; j_gene: TRBJ2-7
CDR3aa: CASSTLEWTGTEAFF; CDR3nt: TGTGCCAGCAGCACGCTCGAGTGGACGGGCACTGAAGCTTTCTTT; v_gene: TRBV7-2; abundance: -; d_gene: -; j_gene: TRBJ1-1
CDR3aa: CASSVAGGQTDTQYF; CDR3nt: TGTGCCAGCAGCGTAGCCGGAGGCCAAACAGATACGCAGTATTTT; v_gene: TRBV9; abundance: -; d_gene: -; j_gene: TRBJ2-3
CDR3aa: CASSLDLGQGSYEQYF; CDR3nt: TGTGCCAGCAGCTTAGATCTTGGACAGGGAAGTTACGAGCAGTACTTC; v_gene: TRBV11-2; abundance: -; d_gene: TRBD1; j_gene: TRBJ2-7
CDR3aa: CASSLVARPNTGELFF; CDR3nt: TGTGCCAGCAGCTTAGTAGCCAGACCGAACACCGGGGAGCTGTTTTTT; v_gene: TRBV11-2; abundance: -; d_gene: -; j_gene: TRBJ2-2
CDR3aa: CASSLGEGEVDTQYF; CDR3nt: TGTGCCAGCAGCCTAGGCGAGGGGGAGGTAGATACGCAGTATTTT; v_gene: TRBV7-9; abundance: -; d_gene: -; j_gene: TRBJ2-3
CDR3aa: CASSVGTSGRETQYF; CDR3nt: TGTGCCAGCAGCGTAGGGACTAGCGGGAGAGAGACCCAGTACTTC; v_gene: TRBV9; abundance: -; d_gene: TRBD2; j_gene: TRBJ2-5
CDR3aa: CASRRPPGARDSPLHF; CDR3nt: TGTGCCAGCAGACGTCCCCCTGGGGCCCGGGATTCACCCCTCCACTTT; v_gene: TRBV6-6; abundance: -; d_gene: -; j_gene: TRBJ1-6
CDR3aa: CASNPSGSYNEQFF; CDR3nt: TGTGCCAGCAACCCTAGCGGGAGCTACAATGAGCAGTTCTTC; v_gene: TRBV6-1; abundance: few; d_gene: TRBD2; j_gene: TRBJ2-1
CDR3aa: CASSYKLQDLQAFF; CDR3nt: TGTGCCAGCAGTTACAAATTACAGGACCTTCAAGCTTTCTTT; v_gene: TRBV6-5; abundance: -; d_gene: -; j_gene: TRBJ1-1
CDR3aa: CASSPSIAVSSYEQYF; CDR3nt: TGTGCCAGTTCCCCCTCCATAGCGGTGAGCTCCTACGAGCAGTACTTC; v_gene: TRBV19; abundance: -; d_gene: -; j_gene: TRBJ2-7
CDR3aa: CASSTHGASYEQYF; CDR3nt: TGTGCCAGCAGCACCCACGGGGCCAGCTACGAGCAGTACTTC; v_gene: TRBV11-2; abundance: -; d_gene: -; j_gene: TRBJ2-7
CDR3aa: CASSIGPVQHF; CDR3nt: TGTGCCAGTAGTATCGGGCCGGTACAGCATTTT; v_gene: TRBV19; abundance: -; d_gene: -; j_gene: TRBJ1-5
CDR3aa: CASSLGTDRASYEQYF; CDR3nt: TGTGCCAGCAGCTTAGGGACGGACAGGGCTTCCTACGAGCAGTACTTC; v_gene: TRBV7-6; abundance: -; d_gene: TRBD1; j_gene: TRBJ2-7
CDR3aa: CASSLRGSGREETQYF; CDR3nt: TGTGCCAGCAGCTTGAGGGGCAGCGGGAGAGAAGAGACCCAGTACTTC; v_gene: TRBV5-4; abundance: -; d_gene: TRBD2; j_gene: TRBJ2-5
CDR3aa: CASSLFAGGPGNEQFF; CDR3nt: TGTGCCAGCAGTTTATTTGCGGGAGGGCCGGGGAATGAGCAGTTCTTC; v_gene: TRBV28; abundance: medium-sized; d_gene: TRBD2; j_gene: TRBJ2-1
CDR3aa: CASSPDRVEYSPLHF; CDR3nt: TGTGCCAGCTCACCAGACAGGGTAGAATACTCACCCCTCCACTTT; v_gene: TRBV18; abundance: -; d_gene: TRBD1; j_gene: TRBJ1-6
CDR3aa: CASSGWQNFSYEQYF; CDR3nt: TGTGCCAGCAGTGGTTGGCAGAATTTCTCCTACGAGCAGTACTTC; v_gene: TRBV2; abundance: -; d_gene: -; j_gene: TRBJ2-7
CDR3aa: CASSHQGPGELFF; CDR3nt: TGTGCCAGCAGTCATCAGGGGCCCGGGGAGCTGTTTTTT; v_gene: TRBV27; abundance: -; d_gene: -; j_gene: TRBJ2-2
CDR3aa: CASSKEFRGQASTDTQYF; CDR3nt: TGTGCCAGCAGCAAAGAGTTTAGAGGACAGGCAAGCACAGATACGCAGTATTTT; v_gene: TRBV21-1; abundance: few; d_gene: -; j_gene: TRBJ2-3
CDR3aa: CASRKGSTSNQPQHF; CDR3nt: TGTGCCAGTAGGAAGGGGTCTACGAGCAATCAGCCCCAGCATTTT; v_gene: TRBV19; abundance: -; d_gene: -; j_gene: TRBJ1-5
CDR3aa: CASRLGTGELFF; CDR3nt: TGTGCCAGCAGATTAGGGACCGGGGAGCTGTTTTTT; v_gene: TRBV27; abundance: -; d_gene: -; j_gene: TRBJ2-2
CDR3aa: CASSHRVVEQYF; CDR3nt: TGTGCCAGCAGCCACCGGGTGGTCGAGCAGTACTTC; v_gene: TRBV7-9; abundance: few; d_gene: -; j_gene: TRBJ2-7
CDR3aa: CASSYNGQGFTEAFF; CDR3nt: TGTGCCAGCTCTTATAATGGGCAGGGTTTCACTGAAGCTTTCTTT; v_gene: TRBV27; abundance: few; d_gene: -; j_gene: TRBJ1-1